This section outlines one T cell receptor beta chain sequence together with its context. This sample is part of a study of blood T cell repertoires in COVID-19. As for the study in general: PBMCs, B-cell-depleted T cells, or T cells provided the cDNA or gDNA that made up the material.

Per germline, CDR1 MDHEN and CDR2 SYDVKM. V dropped 4 bases and J dropped 5; count of bases not matched to a gene: 8. The CDR3 runs to 16 residues. Authors' analysis steps: From reference gene primer amplification, estimates of nucleated cell counts were derived. Method: immunoSEQ multiplex PCR; TCRdb's copy keeps in-frame clones and lacks some. Clonal size and the V and J genes are those of that table, whereas D and trimming came from the DNA. The sample holds under 350,000 clones, approximately 90% seen once. V and J are TRBV28 and TRBJ2-1, with 10 bases aligning to TRBD1. The sequencing input was peripheral blood. This clonotype was sampled from a man between 35 and 55 years old with acute or convalescent COVID-19. DNA of the CDR3: TGTGCCAGCAGTTCGTCCGGGACAGGGGAACACAATGAGCAGTTCTTC. Protein sequence: CASSSSGTGEHNEQFF. Full variable domain (rest looked up from reference TRBV28 and TRBJ2-1): DVKVTQSSRYLVKRTGEKVFLECVQDMDHENMFWYRQDPGLGLRLIYFSYDVKMKEKGDIPEGYSVSREKKERFSLILESASTNQTSMYLCASSSSGTGEHNEQFFGPGTRLTVL.